The 14 T cell receptor beta chains below come from one sample, sequenced in a study of beta chain features in type 1 diabetes. Expressed TCRB transcripts got sequenced, as all isolated RNA was reverse transcribed. Libraries were prepared by immunoSEQ multiplex PCR; TCRdb keeps only in-frame clonotypes and omits some of them. The sample holds 900,000 or so clones, 17% seen once. What was sequenced was naive CD4+ T cells from blood. The receptors shown here come from a woman aged 18-29 years in good health.

The table lists this clone with a few counts. This chain uses TRBV4-3 with TRBJ1-5; TRBD1 might be the D (6 bases). V dropped 4 bases and J dropped 3 bases, with 13 bases sitting between them. Germline CDR1 LGHNA, CDR2 YSLEER. There are 15 residues in the CDR3. CDR3 coding DNA: TGCGCCAGCAGCCCGGGTGGGGGGCTCAATCAGCCCCAGCATTTT. Its translation is CASSPGGGLNQPQHF.

This clone was detected only a few times. This chain uses TRBV11-2 with TRBJ2-5, with D possibly matching TRBD2 (5 bases). Per the germline V gene, CDR1 is SGHAT and CDR2 is FQNNGV. V was pared by 0 bases and J by 4 bases, with 9 bases between. This CDR3 has 14 residues. CDR3 sequence reads: CASSLDPGRETQYF. The CDR3 nucleotides read TGTGCCAGCAGCTTAGATCCGGGGAGAGAGACCCAGTACTTC.

This clone came up a few times. The gene calls are TRBV7-9 and TRBJ2-3, with 9 bases lining up with TRBD1. V shed 5 bases, J shed 4 bases, and the junction held 4 bases outside the gene matches. The CDR3 contains 14 residues. Germline V gene sequence: CDR1 SEHNR, CDR2 FQNEAQ (reference sequence). The CDR3 coding sequence is TGTGCCAGCAGCCGGGGACAGGGCTCAGATACGCAGTATTTT. Residues: CASSRGQGSDTQYF.

J is TRBJ1-3 and V is TRBV7-2, with 7 bases aligning to TRBD1. The CDR3 sequence is 16 residues long. Per the germline V gene, CDR1 is SGHTA and CDR2 is FQGNSA. V shed 3 bases, J shed 4 bases, and the junction held 9 bases outside the gene matches. The CDR3 loop reads CASSFRGTGAGNTIYF. The CDR3 coding sequence is TGTGCCAGCAGCTTTAGGGGTACAGGGGCAGGAAACACCATATATTTT.

The V and J genes are TRBV29-1 and TRBJ1-2; D is perhaps TRBD1 (6 bases). This CDR3 region has 11 residues. V was clipped by 6 bases and J by 5 bases, with 10 bases between them. Per the germline V gene, CDR1 is SQVTM and CDR2 is ANQGSEA. The CDR3 DNA is TGCAGCGTCGACAGGTTATATGGCTACACCTTC. This encodes CSVDRLYGYTF.

The rearrangement joins TRBV10-3 to TRBJ1-1, with TRBD1 matching 7 bases. V lost 8 bases and J lost 1; bases outside the gene matches: 4. The length of the CDR3 is 13 residues. Germline CDR1 ENHRY, CDR2 SYGVKD. The chain's CDR3 is CAIGQATNTEAFF. CDR3 sequence (DNA): TGTGCCATCGGACAGGCGACGAACACTGAAGCTTTCTTT.

This clone was seen only a few times. CDR3 nucleotide sequence: TGTGCCAGCAGCACAGGGAACATGAACACTGAAGCTTTCTTT. Its translation is CASSTGNMNTEAFF. The J gene is TRBJ1-1, the V gene TRBV7-3; a weak D match, TRBD1 (6 bases). The CDR3 is made up of 14 amino acids. V shed 5 bases and J shed 0 bases, with 10 bases lying between them. Germline assignment: CDR1 SGHTA and CDR2 FQGTGA.

In its sample, this clone was seen a few times. The V call is TRBV20-1, the J call TRBJ2-7; D gene ambiguous. V was shortened by 6 bases and J by 3 bases, with 9 bases between the two germline ends. The CDR3 sequence is 11 residues long. In germline, CDR1 is DFQATT, CDR2 SNEGSKA (reference sequence). CDR3 protein: CSATPSYEQYF. The CDR3 region has the DNA TGCAGTGCAACGCCAAGCTACGAGCAGTACTTC.

The V call is TRBV28, the J call TRBJ1-4; D gene ambiguous. The germline V and J ends were trimmed by 2 bases and 6 bases, with 7 bases remaining between them. Germline CDR1 MDHEN, CDR2 SYDVKM. CDR3 length: 13 amino acids. The CDR3: CASSLRPDEKLFF. For the CDR3, the DNA is TGTGCCAGCAGTTTACGGCCGGATGAAAAACTGTTTTTT.

The rearrangement links TRBV5-1 to TRBJ2-2, with 7 bases aligning to TRBD1. Germline V gene lookup returns CDR1 SGHRS and CDR2 YFSETQ. V was clipped by 4 bases and J by 7 bases; unmatched bases: 7. The CDR3 contains 14 residues. The CDR3 bases are TGCGCCAGCAGCAATGAGGGGGCTGGCGGGGAGCTGTTTTTT. As protein: CASSNEGAGGELFF.

This clone was detected a few times. The genes are TRBV10-3 and TRBJ2-3; D tentatively fits TRBD1 or TRBD2 (5 bases each). Germline values: CDR1 ENHRY, CDR2 SYGVKD. This CDR3 has 19 residues. V lost 10 bases to trimming and J lost 3 bases, with 32 bases between them. The CDR3 DNA is TGTGCCACCTTCAGGGATCGCCCGGGTTCCCCGGGAACGACAGATACGCAGTATTTT. It yields the protein CATFRDRPGSPGTTDTQYF.

V gene TRBV28 combines with J gene TRBJ2-7; D ambiguous. Germline CDR1 reads MDHEN; CDR2 reads SYDVKM. This CDR3 is built from 13 residues. The germline V and J ends were trimmed by 0 bases and 3 bases, with 6 bases remaining between them. CDR3 region: CASSLWQDYEQYF. DNA of the CDR3: TGTGCCAGCAGTTTATGGCAGGACTACGAGCAGTACTTC.

The chain uses TRBV7-2 and TRBJ2-2; D is possibly TRBD2 (5 bases). The CDR3 loop spans 15 amino acids. V was clipped by 10 bases and J by 0 bases, with 15 bases between them. Germline CDR1 is SGHTA and CDR2 is FQGNSA. CDR3 DNA sequence: TGTGCCACTCAACCTGGAGGAACGAACACCGGGGAGCTGTTTTTT. Protein: CATQPGGTNTGELFF.

The rearrangement uses TRBV19 and TRBJ1-1; unclear D gene. Germline values: CDR1 LNHDA, CDR2 SQIVND (reference sequence). Trimming left V 7 bases short and J 0 bases short, with 15 bases between. The CDR3 consists of 15 residues. The CDR3 is CASIPGRHLNTEAFF. CDR3 bases: TGTGCCAGTATTCCCGGTAGACACCTGAACACTGAAGCTTTCTTT.